This TCR beta chain is drawn from a study of CD8 T cells in Susac syndrome. With random hexamers, reverse transcription was performed on roughly 0.5 to 1 ug of RNA. An immunoSEQ multiplex PCR generated amplified TCR beta CDR3 products spanning 54 Vbeta and 13 Jbeta. From the immunoSEQ multiplex PCR reads, TCRdb called clonotypes with MiXCR, one entry per CDR3 protein. The data show about 140,000 distinct CDR3 sequences, roughly 94% seen once. The authors carried out high-throughput sequencing of TCR beta. They applied it to CD8+ and CD4+ T cells obtained from blood. The Susac syndrome patients fit the recently defined diagnostic criteria for definite or probable disease. As concerns this clonotype: Its target is not known.

CDR3 length equals 15 residues. The V segment lost 5 bases and the J segment 10 bases; nucleotides outside the gene matches: 11. Germline CDR1 is SEHNR and CDR2 is FQNEAQ (reference sequence). Broader study findings: Within Susac syndrome CD4+ T cell repertoires, clonal expansion was not evident.

This receptor was taken from a human donor with Susac syndrome. The chain combines TRBV7-9 with TRBJ1-6; 7 nucleotides line up with TRBD1. The sample comprised CD4+ T cells from PBMCs. The CDR3 coding sequence is TGTGCCAGCAGCGCCGCCGACAGGGTAGGGTCACCCCTCCACTTT. As protein: CASSAADRVGSPLHF.